The source of this TCR beta chain is a study of blood T cell repertoires in COVID-19. About the study: Samples of COVID-19 (acute and convalescent) were obtained from the United States, Italy and Spain. The cDNA or gDNA used as material had been derived from T cells, B-cell-depleted T cells, or PBMCs.

Participants spanned ages roughly 18 to 90 years and resided in some 22 US areas. Cohorts were determined from participant-reported clinical history. Looked up from germline, CDR1 is MNHEY and CDR2 is SVGAGI. The J segment lost 5 bases and the V segment lost 7 bases, leaving 4 bases of the junction unmatched. CDR3 length: 14 amino acids. Profiled with immunoSEQ multiplex PCR; TCRdb holds only in-frame clones, not every one. The repertoire holds about 200,000 clones, roughly 91% seen once, with about 4% in the top ten. The sequence derives from a woman aged 25 to 45 with acute COVID-19. Sequencing was performed on PBMCs or T cells enriched from blood (not recorded which). The chain employs TRBV6-5 and TRBJ2-2, with TRBD1 matching 10 bases. CDR3 sequence: CASTGQGGTGELFF. CDR3 coding DNA: TGTGCCAGCACCGGACAGGGGGGAACCGGGGAGCTGTTTTTT.